This is a list of T cell receptor beta chains from one sample in a study of post-analysis software for immune sequencing data. MiXCR was run by TCRdb on the PCR reads, yielding one entry per CDR3 protein. Here the sample spans hundreds of thousands of distinct CDR3 sequences, 55% to 70% being singletons. The material sequenced was blood. The source is a girl aged 2 to 9 with multiple sclerosis. Both conserved end residues are part of each CDR3. D genes are given only for firm matches. Only part of the rows carry a size: once, few, many, or a class if the clone is expanded.

j_call clone_size d_call v_call cdr3_nt cdr3_aa
TRBJ2-7 few TRBD2 TRBV27 TGTGCCAGCACTCTACCGGGAGGCGAGCAGTACTTC CASTLPGGEQYF
TRBJ2-1 few - TRBV7-2 TGTGCCAGCAGCTTACTAGTGAGTTCCTACAATGAGCAGTTCTTC CASSLLVSSYNEQFF
TRBJ2-1 few TRBD2 TRBV10-3 TGTGCCATGGCGACTAGCGGGAGAACCAACAATGAGCAGTTCTTC CAMATSGRTNNEQFF
TRBJ2-1 - - TRBV5-1 TGCGCCAGCAGCTTGTTATCCCCCGGGGTCGATGAGCAGTTCTTC CASSLLSPGVDEQFF
TRBJ1-1 - - TRBV27 TGTGCCAGCAGTTTGGCAGGACACTCAGCTTTCTTT CASSLAGHSAFF
TRBJ1-4 - - TRBV5-1 TGCGCCAGCAGCTCCAGCCTATTGGAAGAAAAACTGTTTTTT CASSSSLLEEKLFF
TRBJ2-3 - - TRBV7-2 TGTGCCAGCAGCTTAGGTCCAGCCCAGCTTAGGACAGATACGCAGTATTTT CASSLGPAQLRTDTQYF
TRBJ1-6 few - TRBV12-3/TRBV12-4 TGTGCCAGCAGTTTAGGCGGCAGCTTGGTTGGTTCACCCCTCCACTTT CASSLGGSLVGSPLHF
TRBJ1-1 once TRBD1 TRBV6-5 TGTGCCAGCAGGTGGACAGGAGACTATGAAGCTTTCTTT CASRWTGDYEAFF
TRBJ2-5 few - TRBV4-3 TGCGCCAGCAGCCAAGAGTTGCCGCAGAACCAAGAGACCCAGTACTTC CASSQELPQNQETQYF
TRBJ1-1 - - TRBV5-1 TGCGCCAGCAGCTTGGCGGTCAGCCTGACCACTGAAGCTTTCTTT CASSLAVSLTTEAFF
TRBJ1-2 once - TRBV12-3/TRBV12-4 TGTGCCAGCAGCCCGTGGGACTATCATGGCTACACCTTC CASSPWDYHGYTF
TRBJ2-4 - - TRBV20-1 TGCAGTGCTAGAGATTCCGGGACACCGGCCCTCGTTCAGTACTTC CSARDSGTPALVQYF
TRBJ2-3 few - TRBV10-1 TGCGCCAGCGGGACTTCGGGCGCAGATACGCAGTATTTT CASGTSGADTQYF
TRBJ1-1 - - TRBV29-1 TGCAGCGTTGGGTCAGGGAGGGAGACTGAAGCTTTCTTT CSVGSGRETEAFF
TRBJ2-3 few TRBD1 TRBV29-1 TGCAGCGTTGAGAGGACAGGGATAGCAGATACGCAGTATTTT CSVERTGIADTQYF
TRBJ1-1 - - TRBV6-2/TRBV6-3 TGTGCCAGCAGCGACTGGACAGTGAACACTGAAGCTTTCTTT CASSDWTVNTEAFF
TRBJ2-1 - - TRBV4-3 TGCGCCAGCAGCTGGGCAGGGAAAAGTCGGAATGAGCAGTTCTTC CASSWAGKSRNEQFF
TRBJ2-7 once - TRBV5-1 TGCGCCAGCAGCTTGGGTAGGGGCCTCACTGGGGACGAGCAGTACTTC CASSLGRGLTGDEQYF
TRBJ1-1 - TRBD1 TRBV7-2 TGTGCCAGCAGTTTTGGACAGGGACGAAGAGCTTTCTTT CASSFGQGRRAFF
TRBJ2-1 - TRBD1 TRBV20-1 TGCAGTGCGGAACCGGGACAGGGGAAGAATGAGCAGTTCTTC CSAEPGQGKNEQFF
TRBJ2-5 - TRBD2 TRBV29-1 TGCAGCGTTGGGGCAGGCGGACTAGCGGGATATACACCGCCTCAAGAGACCCAGTACTTC CSVGAGGLAGYTPPQETQYF
TRBJ2-1 few TRBD1 TRBV24-1 TGTGCCACCAGTGACCTGGGACAGGGAAATGAGCAGTTCTTC CATSDLGQGNEQFF
TRBJ2-1 - - TRBV5-5 TGTGCCAGCAGCTTAACTAGCCAGGCGGGCAATGAGCAGTTCTTC CASSLTSQAGNEQFF
TRBJ2-3 - - TRBV7-6 TGTGCCAGCAGCGCCTCGAGCGGAAATACGCAGTATTTT CASSASSGNTQYF
TRBJ2-1 - TRBD2 TRBV20-1 TGCAGTGCTAGGGAAGGGCTAGCGGACTACAATGAGCAGTTCTTC CSAREGLADYNEQFF
TRBJ2-7 - TRBD1 TRBV7-9 TGTGCCAGCAGCTTAGCGCGGACAGGGGTATCCTACGAGCAGTACTTC CASSLARTGVSYEQYF